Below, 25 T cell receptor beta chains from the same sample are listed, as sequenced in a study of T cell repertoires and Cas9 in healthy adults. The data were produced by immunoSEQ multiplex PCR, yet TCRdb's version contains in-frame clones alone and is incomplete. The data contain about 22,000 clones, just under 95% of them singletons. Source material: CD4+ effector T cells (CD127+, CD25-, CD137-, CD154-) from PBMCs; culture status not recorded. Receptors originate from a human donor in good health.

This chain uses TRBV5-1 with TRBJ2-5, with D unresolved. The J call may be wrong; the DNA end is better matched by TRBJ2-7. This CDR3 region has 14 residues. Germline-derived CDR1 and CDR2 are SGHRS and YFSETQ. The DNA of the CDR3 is TGCGCCAGCAGCTTGGGAGGCGGTTCCTACGAGCAGTACTTC. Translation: CASSLGGGSYEQYF.

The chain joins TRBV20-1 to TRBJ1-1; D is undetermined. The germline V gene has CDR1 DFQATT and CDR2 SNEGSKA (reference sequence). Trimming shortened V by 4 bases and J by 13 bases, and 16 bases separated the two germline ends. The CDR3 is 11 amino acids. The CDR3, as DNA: TGCAGTGCTACCGCTGACATCAAGGTTTTCTTT. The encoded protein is CSATADIKVFF.

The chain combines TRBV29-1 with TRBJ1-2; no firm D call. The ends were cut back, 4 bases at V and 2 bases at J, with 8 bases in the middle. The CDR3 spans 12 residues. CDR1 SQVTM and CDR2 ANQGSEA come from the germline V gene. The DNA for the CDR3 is TGCAGCGTTGTCCCAGAGAACTATGGCTACACCTTC. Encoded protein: CSVVPENYGYTF.

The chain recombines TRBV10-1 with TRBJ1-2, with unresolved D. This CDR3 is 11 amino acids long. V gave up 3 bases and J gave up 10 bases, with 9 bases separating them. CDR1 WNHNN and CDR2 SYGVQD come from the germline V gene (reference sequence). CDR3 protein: CASSDRDVYTF. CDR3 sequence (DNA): TGCGCCAGCAGTGACCGGGATGTCTACACCTTC.

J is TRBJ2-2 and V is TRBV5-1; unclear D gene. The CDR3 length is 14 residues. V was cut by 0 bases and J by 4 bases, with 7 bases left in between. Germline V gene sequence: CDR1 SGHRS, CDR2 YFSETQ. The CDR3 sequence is CASSLDRGTGELFF. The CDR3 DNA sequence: TGCGCCAGCAGCTTGGATCGCGGCACCGGGGAGCTGTTTTTT.

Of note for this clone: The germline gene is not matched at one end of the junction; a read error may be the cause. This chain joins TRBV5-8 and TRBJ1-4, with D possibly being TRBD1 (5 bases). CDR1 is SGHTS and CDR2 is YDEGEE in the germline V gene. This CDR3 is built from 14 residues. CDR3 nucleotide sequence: TGTGCCAGCAGGTTGGGACGGATTAATGAAAAACTGTTTTTT. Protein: CASRLGRINEKLFF. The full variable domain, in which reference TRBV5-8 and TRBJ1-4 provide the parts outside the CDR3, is EAGVTQSPTHLIKTRGQQATLRCSPISGHTSVYWYQQALGLGLQFLLWYDEGEERNRGNFPPRFSGRQFPNYSSELNVNALELEDSALYLCASRLGRINEKLFFGSGTQLSVL.

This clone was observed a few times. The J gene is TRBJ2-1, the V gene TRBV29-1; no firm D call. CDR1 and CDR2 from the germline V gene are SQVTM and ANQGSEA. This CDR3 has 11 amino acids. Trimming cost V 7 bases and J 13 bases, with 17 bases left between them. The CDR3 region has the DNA TGCAGCGCTGTAATCTCAGGACCACAGTTCTTC. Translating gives CSAVISGPQFF.

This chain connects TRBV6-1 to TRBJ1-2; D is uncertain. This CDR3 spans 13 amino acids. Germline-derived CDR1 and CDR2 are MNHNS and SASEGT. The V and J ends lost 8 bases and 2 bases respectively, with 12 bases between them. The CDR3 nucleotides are TGTGCCAGCGCCGAAGGAGGGAACTATGGCTACACCTTC. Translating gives CASAEGGNYGYTF.

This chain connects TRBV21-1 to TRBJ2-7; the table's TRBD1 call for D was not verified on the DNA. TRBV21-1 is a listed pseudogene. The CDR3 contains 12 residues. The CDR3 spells CASKQAYYEQYV. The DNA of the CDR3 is TGTGCCAGCAAACAGGCATACTACGAGCAGTACGTC.

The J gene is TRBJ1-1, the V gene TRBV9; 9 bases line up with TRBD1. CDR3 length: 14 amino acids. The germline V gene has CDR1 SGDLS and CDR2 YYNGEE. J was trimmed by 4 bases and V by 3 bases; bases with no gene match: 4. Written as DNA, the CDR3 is TGTGCCAGCAGCGAGACAGGGGGTGGCACTGAAGCTTTCTTT. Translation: CASSETGGGTEAFF.

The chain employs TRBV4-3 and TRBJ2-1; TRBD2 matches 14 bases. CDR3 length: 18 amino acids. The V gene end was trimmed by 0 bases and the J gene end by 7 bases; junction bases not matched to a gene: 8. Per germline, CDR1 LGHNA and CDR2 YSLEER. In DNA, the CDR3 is TGCGCCAGCAGCCAAGATGAGGGACTAGCGGGGGTTAAGAATGAGCAGTTCTTC. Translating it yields CASSQDEGLAGVKNEQFF.

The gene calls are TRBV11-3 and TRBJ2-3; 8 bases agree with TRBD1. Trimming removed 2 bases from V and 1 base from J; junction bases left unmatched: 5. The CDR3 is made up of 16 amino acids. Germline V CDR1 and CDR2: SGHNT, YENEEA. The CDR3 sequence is CASSLSGGYGTDTQYF. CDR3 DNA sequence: TGTGCCAGCAGCTTATCAGGGGGCTACGGCACAGATACGCAGTATTTT.

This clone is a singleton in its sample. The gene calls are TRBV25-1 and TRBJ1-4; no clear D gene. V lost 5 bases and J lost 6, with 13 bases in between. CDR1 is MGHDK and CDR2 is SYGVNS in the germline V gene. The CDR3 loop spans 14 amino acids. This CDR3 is CASSFLANYEKLFF. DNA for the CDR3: TGTGCCAGCAGTTTTTTGGCCAACTATGAAAAACTGTTTTTT.

Here the CDR3 reads CASSQDRTSGRPTDTQYF. Written as DNA, the CDR3 is TGCGCCAGCAGCCAAGATAGAACTAGCGGGAGGCCCACAGATACGCAGTATTTT. The chain employs TRBV4-3 and TRBJ2-3; 12 bases are a match to TRBD2. CDR3 length: 18 amino acids. The germline V gene encodes CDR1 LGHNA and CDR2 YSLEER. The trim removed 0 bases at V and 2 bases at J, leaving 6 bases unmatched.

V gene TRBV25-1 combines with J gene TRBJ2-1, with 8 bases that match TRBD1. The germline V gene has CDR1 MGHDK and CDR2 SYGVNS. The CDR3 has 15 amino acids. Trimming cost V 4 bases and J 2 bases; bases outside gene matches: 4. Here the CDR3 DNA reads TGTGCCAGCAGTGGACAGGGGTCCCCCTACAATGAGCAGTTCTTC. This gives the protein CASSGQGSPYNEQFF.

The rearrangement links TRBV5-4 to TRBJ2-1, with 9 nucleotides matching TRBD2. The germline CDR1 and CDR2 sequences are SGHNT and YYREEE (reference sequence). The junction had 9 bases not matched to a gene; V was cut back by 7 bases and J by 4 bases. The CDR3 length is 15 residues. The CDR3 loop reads CASFLGTSSYNEQFF. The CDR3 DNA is TGTGCCAGCTTCCTGGGGACTAGCAGTTACAATGAGCAGTTCTTC.

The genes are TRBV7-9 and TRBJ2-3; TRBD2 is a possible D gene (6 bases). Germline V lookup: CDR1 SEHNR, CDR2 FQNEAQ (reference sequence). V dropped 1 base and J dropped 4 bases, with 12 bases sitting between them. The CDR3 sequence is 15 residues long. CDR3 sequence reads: CASSLGRLVADTQYF. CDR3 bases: TGTGCCAGCAGCTTAGGCCGACTAGTTGCAGATACGCAGTATTTT.

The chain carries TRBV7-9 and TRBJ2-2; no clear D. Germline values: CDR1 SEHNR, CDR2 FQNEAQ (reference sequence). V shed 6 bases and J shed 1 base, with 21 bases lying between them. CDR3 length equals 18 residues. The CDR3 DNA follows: TGTGCCAGCAGGCCCCCGCCCAAAAAACCAGGGAACACCGGGGAGCTGTTTTTT. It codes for CASRPPPKKPGNTGELFF.

For the CDR3, the DNA is TGTGCCAGCAGCCCGGGAGGGCTTGAGACCCAGTACTTC. It yields the protein CASSPGGLETQYF. The gene calls are TRBV7-3 and TRBJ2-5, with TRBD2 matching over 8 bases. The CDR3 spans 13 residues. V lost 5 bases, J lost 5 bases, and 4 bases stayed unmatched. Germline V CDR1 and CDR2: SGHTA, FQGTGA.

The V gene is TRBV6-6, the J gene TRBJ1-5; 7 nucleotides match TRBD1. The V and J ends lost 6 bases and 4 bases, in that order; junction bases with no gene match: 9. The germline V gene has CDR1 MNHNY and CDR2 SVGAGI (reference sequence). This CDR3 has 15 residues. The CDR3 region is CASRDTGAENQPQHF. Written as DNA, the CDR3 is TGTGCCAGCAGAGATACAGGGGCGGAGAATCAGCCCCAGCATTTT.

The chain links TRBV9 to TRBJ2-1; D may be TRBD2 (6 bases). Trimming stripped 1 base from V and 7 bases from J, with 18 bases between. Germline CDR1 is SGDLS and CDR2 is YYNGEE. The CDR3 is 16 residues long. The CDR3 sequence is CASSVRDSPNWNEQFF. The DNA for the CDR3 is TGTGCCAGCAGCGTAAGGGACTCCCCTAATTGGAATGAGCAGTTCTTC.

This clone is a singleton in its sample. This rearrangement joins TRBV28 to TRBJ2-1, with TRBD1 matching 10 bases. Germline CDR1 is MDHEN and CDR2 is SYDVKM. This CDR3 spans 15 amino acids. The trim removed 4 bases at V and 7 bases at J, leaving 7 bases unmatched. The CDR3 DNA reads TGTGCCAGCAGTTCCCCGGGACAGGGGAGGAATGAGCAGTTCTTC. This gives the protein CASSSPGQGRNEQFF.

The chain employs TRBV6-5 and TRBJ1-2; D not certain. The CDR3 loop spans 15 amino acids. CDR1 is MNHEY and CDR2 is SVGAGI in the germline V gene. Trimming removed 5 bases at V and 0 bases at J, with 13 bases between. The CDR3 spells CASSAPGEANYGYTF. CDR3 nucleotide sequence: TGTGCCAGCAGTGCTCCCGGTGAAGCTAACTATGGCTACACCTTC.

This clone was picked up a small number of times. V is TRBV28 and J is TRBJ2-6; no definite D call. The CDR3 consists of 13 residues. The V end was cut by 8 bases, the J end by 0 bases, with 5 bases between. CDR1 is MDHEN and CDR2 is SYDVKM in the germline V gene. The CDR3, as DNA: TGTGCCAGCCGAAACTCTGGGGCCAACGTCCTGACTTTC. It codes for CASRNSGANVLTF.

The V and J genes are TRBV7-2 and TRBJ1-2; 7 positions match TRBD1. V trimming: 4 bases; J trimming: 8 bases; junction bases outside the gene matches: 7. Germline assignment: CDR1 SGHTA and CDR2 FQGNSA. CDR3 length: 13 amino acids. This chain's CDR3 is CASSSTGLPGYTF. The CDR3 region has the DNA TGTGCCAGCAGCTCGACAGGGTTGCCCGGCTACACCTTC.